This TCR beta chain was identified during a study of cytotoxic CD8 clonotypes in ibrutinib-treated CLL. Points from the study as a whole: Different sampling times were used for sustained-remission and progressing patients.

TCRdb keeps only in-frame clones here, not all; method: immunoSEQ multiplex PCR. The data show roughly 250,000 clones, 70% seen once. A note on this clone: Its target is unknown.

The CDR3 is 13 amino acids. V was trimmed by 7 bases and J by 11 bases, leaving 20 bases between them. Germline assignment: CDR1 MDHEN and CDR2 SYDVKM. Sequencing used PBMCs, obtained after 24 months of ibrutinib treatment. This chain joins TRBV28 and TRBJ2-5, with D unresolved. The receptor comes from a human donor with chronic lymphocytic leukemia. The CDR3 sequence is CASTYEHTWSQYF. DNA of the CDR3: TGTGCCAGCACCTACGAACATACGTGGTCTCAGTACTTC.